The 30 T cell receptor beta chains listed next were all sequenced from one sample in a study of CD8 T cells in Susac syndrome. The authors reverse transcribed about 0.5 to 1 ug RNA with random hexamers. TCRdb analysed the immunoSEQ multiplex PCR reads with MiXCR anew, one entry per CDR3 protein. The sample shows about 180,000 distinct CDR3 sequences, about 96% of them seen only once. Specimen: CD4+ T cells from PBMCs. The origin of the receptors is a human donor with Susac syndrome.

The CDR3 loop is CASSEREGPSGYTF. In DNA form, the CDR3 reads TGTGCCAGCAGTGAAAGAGAAGGGCCAAGTGGCTACACCTTC. This chain joins TRBV2 and TRBJ1-2; D gene ambiguous. Germline V gene lookup returns CDR1 SNHLY and CDR2 FYNNEI. The V gene lost 2 bases and the J gene lost 7 bases, with 14 bases spanning the gap. The CDR3 is 14 amino acids.

The J gene is TRBJ1-1, the V gene TRBV18; D might be TRBD1 (5 bases). The CDR3 sequence is 12 residues long. Germline values: CDR1 KGHSH, CDR2 LQKENI. V was trimmed by 1 base and J by 10 bases, leaving 10 bases between them. The CDR3 is CASSPLGHGAFF. Written as DNA, the CDR3 is TGTGCCAGCTCACCACTGGGGCACGGAGCTTTCTTT.

This clonotype was recorded only once. The genes are TRBV4-3 and TRBJ2-3; 8 bases line up with TRBD1. The germline V gene has CDR1 LGHNA and CDR2 YSLEER. The CDR3 consists of 18 residues. V lost 0 bases and J lost 7; bases outside the gene matches: 15. The CDR3 sequence is CASSQDPPHRGILNTQYF. CDR3 coding DNA: TGCGCCAGCAGCCAAGATCCCCCACACAGGGGGATACTGAATACGCAGTATTTT.

This clonotype has a single count. The rearrangement uses TRBV18 and TRBJ2-5; perhaps TRBD2 as D (5 bases). The CDR3 is made up of 13 amino acids. Trimming shortened V by 0 bases and J by 11 bases, and 13 bases separated the two germline ends. Looked up from germline, CDR1 is KGHSH and CDR2 is LQKENI. The CDR3 reads CASSPPLGEAQYF. As DNA, the CDR3 is TGTGCCAGCTCACCACCATTGGGAGAGGCACAGTACTTC.

This chain joins TRBV4-3 and TRBJ2-7; D gene unclear. This CDR3 contains 9 residues. The germline gives CDR1 LGHNA, CDR2 YSLEER. V lost 10 bases, J lost 3 bases, and 4 bases lay in between. The CDR3 DNA reads as TGCGCCACTTTCTACGAGCAGTACGTC. It yields the protein CATFYEQYV.

The V and J genes are TRBV7-2 and TRBJ2-5; D not certain. CDR3 length equals 14 residues. CDR1 and CDR2 from the germline V gene are SGHTA and FQGNSA. V lost 0 bases to trimming and J lost 8 bases, with 13 bases between them. CDR3 amino acids: CASSLAVLSGTQYF. CDR3 DNA sequence: TGTGCCAGCAGCTTAGCAGTCCTCTCTGGTACCCAGTACTTC.

This chain joins TRBV15 and TRBJ2-7; D unresolved. Germline V gene lookup returns CDR1 LNHNV and CDR2 YYDKDF (reference sequence). Between the trimmed V and J ends, which lost 0 bases and 4 bases, there was a span of 7 bases. This CDR3 region has 13 residues. For the CDR3, the DNA is TGTGCCACCAGCAGAGATGGAGAGTACGAGCAGTACTTC. It codes for CATSRDGEYEQYF.

The chain is built from TRBV7-2 and TRBJ1-5; 9 positions agree with TRBD1. Germline CDR1 SGHTA, CDR2 FQGNSA. The CDR3 runs 15 residues. With 5 bases clipped from V and 6 bases from J, the junction kept 8 bases outside the gene matches. Written as DNA, the CDR3 is TGTGCCAGCAGCATAACGGGACAGGGCGGTCAGCCCCAGCATTTT. Residues: CASSITGQGGQPQHF.

The gene calls are TRBV20-1 and TRBJ2-7; the D gene is possibly TRBD1 (6 bases). The CDR3 covers 14 residues. The V end lost 0 bases, the J end lost 5 bases, and 14 bases lay between the germline ends. The germline V gene has CDR1 DFQATT and CDR2 SNEGSKA (reference sequence). CDR3 loop: CSARDRPGDDEQYF. In DNA, the CDR3 is TGCAGTGCTAGAGATCGCCCAGGGGATGACGAGCAGTACTTC.

The gene calls are TRBV2 and TRBJ1-2; D uncertain. The ends were cut back, 0 bases at V and 4 bases at J, with 12 bases in the middle. The CDR3 totals 15 residues. Germline V lookup: CDR1 SNHLY, CDR2 FYNNEI. For the CDR3, the DNA is TGTGCCAGCAGTGAAGCGCAGGTGAACACCTATGGCTACACCTTC. Translation: CASSEAQVNTYGYTF.

V and J are TRBV6-5 and TRBJ2-2; D is ambiguous. The V and J ends lost 6 bases and 1 base respectively, with 0 bases between them. This CDR3 region has 11 residues. The V gene's germline CDR1 is MNHEY and CDR2 SVGAGI. CDR3 region: CASRNTGELFF. CDR3 in DNA: TGTGCCAGCAGGAACACCGGGGAGCTGTTTTTT.

The chain recombines TRBV7-9 with TRBJ2-6; 8 positions agree with TRBD1. V lost 5 bases and J lost 0; bases outside the gene matches: 6. CDR1 SEHNR and CDR2 FQNEAQ come from the germline V gene (reference sequence). The CDR3 covers 17 residues. CDR3: CASSTDRGASGANVLTF. CDR3 DNA: TGTGCCAGCAGCACCGACAGGGGCGCCTCTGGGGCCAACGTCCTGACTTTC.

The V gene is TRBV5-1, the J gene TRBJ2-1; D unclear. The germline V gene has CDR1 SGHRS and CDR2 YFSETQ. The CDR3 extends over 13 amino acids. V lost 2 bases and J lost 9, with 12 bases in between. The CDR3 sequence is CASSFVLKAEQFF. The CDR3 DNA reads TGCGCCAGCAGCTTTGTCCTTAAGGCTGAGCAGTTCTTC.

The chain carries TRBV29-1 and TRBJ1-2; D not certain. Germline-derived CDR1 and CDR2 are SQVTM and ANQGSEA. The V end lost 3 bases, the J end lost 3 bases, and 14 bases lay between the germline ends. The CDR3 consists of 14 residues. CDR3 sequence (DNA): TGCAGCGTTGATAGACAAGTCGGGGACTATGGCTACACCTTC. As protein: CSVDRQVGDYGYTF.

The rearrangement joins TRBV15 to TRBJ2-5; TRBD2 is a possible D gene (5 bases). This CDR3 region has 14 residues. The germline V and J ends were trimmed by 6 bases and 1 base, with 12 bases remaining between them. CDR1 LNHNV and CDR2 YYDKDF come from the germline V gene (reference sequence). Here the CDR3 reads CATRGGLAQETQYF. The CDR3 nucleotides read TGTGCCACCAGGGGTGGGCTAGCCCAAGAGACCCAGTACTTC.

This clonotype showed up just once. The genes are TRBV20-1 and TRBJ2-1, with D perhaps TRBD1 (5 bases). Germline V gene data show CDR1 as DFQATT and CDR2 as SNEGSKA (reference sequence). The CDR3 is 12 residues long. Trimming left V 6 bases short and J 5 bases short, with 11 bases between. CDR3 amino acids: CSAEKQDNEQFF. The CDR3 nucleotides read TGCAGTGCCGAAAAACAGGACAATGAGCAGTTCTTC.

This sequence joins TRBV12-3 or TRBV12-4 and TRBJ2-7; 10 nucleotides match TRBD1. CDR3 length: 14 residues. Losses at the gene ends were 5 bases for V and 6 bases for J; bases not matched to a gene: 7. As DNA, the CDR3 is TGTGCCAGCAGTCCCACGGGACAGGGGATCGAGCAGTACTTC. It yields the protein CASSPTGQGIEQYF.

The CDR3 sequence: CASREVGRGNYNEQFF. CDR3 in DNA: TGTGCCAGTAGAGAGGTGGGGAGAGGGAACTACAATGAGCAGTTCTTC. The V gene is TRBV19, the J gene TRBJ2-1; weak D call: TRBD2 (5 bases). There are 16 residues in the CDR3. Trimming cost V 6 bases and J 3 bases, with 18 bases left between them. Germline V gene lookup returns CDR1 LNHDA and CDR2 SQIVND (reference sequence).

The chain joins TRBV5-4 to TRBJ2-7; the D gene is possibly TRBD1 (6 bases). The V gene lost 4 bases and the J gene lost 0 bases, with 8 bases spanning the gap. CDR1 and CDR2 from the germline V gene are SGHNT and YYREEE (reference sequence). The CDR3 contains 13 residues. The CDR3 DNA reads as TGTGCCAGCAGCACAGGGAGCTCCTACGAGCAGTACTTC. This encodes CASSTGSSYEQYF.

The chain carries TRBV6-2 or TRBV6-3 and TRBJ2-1; no firm D call. There are 13 residues in the CDR3. Per germline, CDR1 MNHEY and CDR2 SVGEGT. Trimming took off 7 bases at V and 8 bases at J, with 15 bases between the two ends. The CDR3 reads CASNGPPVHEQFF. DNA for the CDR3: TGTGCCAGCAATGGACCGCCGGTCCATGAGCAGTTCTTC.

The rearrangement links TRBV10-3 to TRBJ2-2; 11 bases align to TRBD2. V gave up 7 bases and J gave up 2 bases; unmatched junction bases: 6. This CDR3 has 16 residues. CDR1 and CDR2 from the germline V gene are ENHRY and SYGVKD. The CDR3 loop is CAITDGTSGNTGELFF. The CDR3 DNA reads TGTGCCATCACTGACGGGACTAGCGGAAACACCGGGGAGCTGTTTTTT.

The chain combines TRBV11-2 with TRBJ2-7; D is uncertain. V was cut by 5 bases and J by 5 bases, with 10 bases left in between. Germline assignment: CDR1 SGHAT and CDR2 FQNNGV. The CDR3 is 12 residues long. The CDR3 spells CASSGETHEQYF. In DNA form, the CDR3 reads TGTGCCAGCAGCGGCGAGACCCACGAGCAGTACTTC.

V is TRBV3-1 and J is TRBJ2-2; no reliable D call. The CDR3 sequence is 11 residues long. V lost 4 bases and J 8 bases, leaving 5 bases between the germline ends. CDR1 and CDR2 (germline): LGHDT, YNNKEL (reference sequence). The DNA for the CDR3 is TGTGCCAGCAGCCTGAAAGGGGAGCTGTTTTTT. As protein: CASSLKGELFF.

This clonotype was seen only once. The chain joins TRBV12-3 or TRBV12-4 to TRBJ2-3; 7 nucleotides match TRBD2. J was trimmed by 6 bases and V by 3 bases; bases with no gene match: 9. This CDR3 contains 15 residues. CDR3 residues: CASSLGGGPPDTQYF. The DNA for the CDR3 is TGTGCCAGCAGTTTGGGGGGAGGGCCCCCCGATACGCAGTATTTT.

J is TRBJ1-1 and V is TRBV18; D ambiguous. V was clipped by 3 bases and J by 3 bases, with 8 bases between them. Germline CDR1 reads KGHSH; CDR2 reads LQKENI. The CDR3 totals 13 residues. CDR3 DNA: TGTGCCAGCTCACCTCAACTGGACACTGAAGCTTTCTTT. As protein: CASSPQLDTEAFF.

This sequence joins TRBV11-2 and TRBJ2-7; perhaps D is TRBD1 or TRBD2 (6 bases each). Trimming cost V 1 base and J 2 bases, with 12 bases left between them. Germline loops: CDR1 SGHAT, CDR2 FQNNGV. The CDR3 runs 15 residues. This CDR3 is CASSLVGGRAYEQYF. DNA of the CDR3: TGTGCCAGCAGCTTAGTCGGGGGCCGAGCCTACGAGCAGTACTTC.

V usage is TRBV20-1 and J usage is TRBJ2-3; the D is unclear. The CDR3 runs 15 residues. Germline V lookup: CDR1 DFQATT, CDR2 SNEGSKA (reference sequence). Deletions cut 3 bases from V and 0 bases from J, with 13 bases between. DNA of the CDR3: TGCAGTGCTAGTTTTTCTAGTCCTAGCACAGATACGCAGTATTTT. It encodes CSASFSSPSTDTQYF.

This chain connects TRBV29-1 to TRBJ2-7, with 8 nucleotides matching TRBD1. Germline V lookup: CDR1 SQVTM, CDR2 ANQGSEA. The CDR3 length is 14 residues. After removal of 7 bases from V and 3 bases from J, the junction contained 11 bases not matched to a gene. The CDR3 sequence is CSAGQGTGDYEQYF. DNA for the CDR3: TGCAGCGCCGGACAGGGAACTGGCGACTACGAGCAGTACTTC.

This chain links TRBV7-2 with TRBJ2-7, with TRBD2 matching over 12 bases. Germline trimming cut 2 bases from V and 7 bases from J; bases unmatched to any gene: 9. Germline loops: CDR1 SGHTA, CDR2 FQGNSA. This CDR3 is built from 16 residues. CDR3 DNA sequence: TGTGCCAGCAGCTTACAACTAGCGGGAGGAGGGGGGGAGCAGTACTTC. Translated: CASSLQLAGGGGEQYF.

This clonotype has just one count. The V call is TRBV20-1, the J call TRBJ2-5, with D possibly matching TRBD2 (6 bases). Germline CDR1 reads DFQATT; CDR2 reads SNEGSKA (reference sequence). V was pared by 0 bases and J by 4 bases, with 12 bases between. CDR3 length: 14 residues. In DNA, the CDR3 is TGCAGTGCTAGAGACCTAGCGAGTGTAGAGACCCAGTACTTC. Protein: CSARDLASVETQYF.